This is a list of T cell receptor beta chains from one sample in a study of shared clonotypes between healthy human individuals. Only in-frame clones appear in the TCRdb table, and some are missing; sequencing was by immunoSEQ multiplex PCR. The data hold approximately 1.9 million clones, with 90% to 95% observed a single time. The sequencing input was naive CD8+ T cells from PBMCs. The receptors come from a man aged 18 to 29 in good health. Some clones in this sample may be carry-over from other donors' samples. Each CDR3 is given with its conserved first and last residue. The D gene is left open where the match is weak.

TRBJ1-5	TRBV4-1	TRBD1	TGCGCCAGCAGCCAAGTTGGGACAGGGGACGCTCAGCCCCAGCATTTT	CASSQVGTGDAQPQHF
TRBJ2-3	TRBV9	TRBD2	TGTGCCAGCAGCGACCGACTAGCGGGAGATGAGCGTTGGGCAGATACGCAGTATTTT	CASSDRLAGDERWADTQYF
TRBJ2-1	TRBV5-1	.	TGCGCCAGCAGCCCTCTCGGGGTTCCGACCTACAATGAGCAGTTCTTC	CASSPLGVPTYNEQFF
TRBJ1-2	TRBV5-1	.	TGCGCCAGCAGCTTGCCAAACAGTTACTATGGCTACACCTTC	CASSLPNSYYGYTF
TRBJ2-1	TRBV11-2	TRBD2	TGTGCCAGCAGCAGTAGGATACGGGAGGGTTTGAGCTCCTACAATGAGCAGTTCTTC	CASSSRIREGLSSYNEQFF
TRBJ2-3	TRBV10-3	TRBD2	TGTGCCACCCTAGCGGGGAAGTCAGATACGCAGTATTTT	CATLAGKSDTQYF
TRBJ2-4	TRBV28	TRBD2	TGTGCCAGCAGTGATGCTGCGGGGGGCGCGGCCAAAAACATTCAGTACTTC	CASSDAAGGAAKNIQYF
TRBJ2-1	TRBV27	TRBD2	TGTGCCAGCAGGTTTATAGCGGGAGGGCCCAATGAGCAGTTCTTC	CASRFIAGGPNEQFF
TRBJ2-7	TRBV28	TRBD2	TGTGCCAGCAGTTTCCGGGGGGAGTCATACGAGCAGTACTTC	CASSFRGESYEQYF
TRBJ2-4	TRBV19	.	TGTGCCAGTGAAATGAAGGGTACTAACATTCAGTACTTC	CASEMKGTNIQYF
TRBJ1-5	TRBV28	TRBD1	TGTGCCAGCAGCCAAGGGGCCGGGACAGGGGAGGGCAATCAGCCCCAGCATTTT	CASSQGAGTGEGNQPQHF
TRBJ2-7	TRBV7-9	.	TGTGCCAGCAGCTTAGCGGAGTTAGCCTACGAGCAGTACTTC	CASSLAELAYEQYF
TRBJ1-4	TRBV30	.	TGTGCCTGGAGTGTAAACCCGTATGAAAAACTGTTTTTT	CAWSVNPYEKLFF
TRBJ2-1	TRBV2	TRBD2	TGTGCCAGCAGTGAAGCAGGACTAGGGCCCTACAATGAGCAGTTCTTC	CASSEAGLGPYNEQFF
TRBJ2-7	TRBV29-1	TRBD1	TGCAGCGTTGAAGTCCGGGACAGGGGCTACGAGCAGTACTTC	CSVEVRDRGYEQYF
TRBJ2-2	TRBV7-2	TRBD1	TGTGCCAGCATCGTTGAGGACAGGGGGGGCACCGGGGAGCTGTTTTTT	CASIVEDRGGTGELFF
TRBJ2-1	TRBV28	TRBD1	TGTGCCAGCAGTACCCAGGCCTTACTCACCCCCTCAGGACAGGGGGCCTCCCAGTTCTTC	CASSTQALLTPSGQGASQFF
TRBJ2-2	TRBV6-4	.	TGTGCCAGCAGTTCGGACACCAACACCGGGGAGCTGTTTTTT	CASSSDTNTGELFF
TRBJ1-4	TRBV28	.	TGTGCCAGCAGTTCATACAGGGAGGGTAATGAAAAACTGTTTTTT	CASSSYREGNEKLFF
TRBJ2-5	TRBV30	.	TGTGCCTGGAGGGCCGGGGGGCTGGGAGAGACCCAGTACTTC	CAWRAGGLGETQYF
TRBJ2-1	TRBV4-3	TRBD2	TGCGCCAGCAGCCAAGAGGCGGTAGCGGGAGCAGTCTACAATGAGCAGTTCTTC	CASSQEAVAGAVYNEQFF
TRBJ2-2	TRBV5-1	TRBD1	TGCGCCAGCAGCACCTGGACAGGGGGCACCGGGGAGCTGTTTTTT	CASSTWTGGTGELFF
TRBJ1-2	TRBV6-6	.	TGTGCCAGCAGTTACTCGGGGCCAAACTATGGCTACACCTTC	CASSYSGPNYGYTF
TRBJ2-1	TRBV5-6	TRBD2	TGTGCCAGCAGCTTGTCGGGGGGTGAGGAGTTCTTC	CASSLSGGEEFF
TRBJ1-1	TRBV29-1	TRBD1	TGCAGCGCCCTCGGACAGGGTGAAGCTTTCTTT	CSALGQGEAFF
TRBJ1-2	TRBV4-2	.	TGTGCCAGCAGCCAACCCCCGACACTAAACGGGGGCTACACCTTC	CASSQPPTLNGGYTF
TRBJ2-7	TRBV11-3	TRBD2	TGTGCCAGCAGCCAACTAGCGGGCCCGACCTACGAGCAGTACTTC	CASSQLAGPTYEQYF
TRBJ1-1	TRBV7-6	.	TGTGCCAGCAGCTCGGGTGACCGGGGAGCTTTCTTT	CASSSGDRGAFF